At least ten counts were recorded for the clone carrying this TCR beta chain. The antigen is not known. The record originates from a study of T cells in Graves' hyperthyroidism and ophthalmopathy. Study results and limitations: Expanded thyroid clonotypes (above 0.001) were mostly also found in blood.

Patients were aged 18 to 65, had disease duration under 2 months, and had newly diagnosed hyperthyroidism. Any patient presenting with uncontrolled infection, other autoimmune disease, pregnancy or lactation was left out. Amplification targeted TCR beta CDR3 regions from RNA transcripts. TCR CDR3 underwent first-round RT-PCR with the HTBI primer set. MiXCR was run by TCRdb on the multiplex PCR reads, yielding one entry per CDR3 protein. Of approximately 420,000 distinct CDR3 sequences in the sample, 15% are singletons; the top ten hold about 31%. Germline CDR1 and CDR2: LGHDT and YNNKEL (reference sequence). Trimming took off 1 base at V and 6 bases at J, with 4 bases between the two ends. The CDR3 is 12 amino acids.

The sample consisted of blood. The rearrangement uses TRBV3-1 and TRBJ2-1; D call uncertain. The TCR originated in a woman aged 25 to 39 with Graves' hyperthyroidism. CDR3 loop: CASSQVSNEQFF. CDR3 coding DNA: TGTGCCAGCAGCCAAGTTAGCAATGAGCAGTTCTTC.